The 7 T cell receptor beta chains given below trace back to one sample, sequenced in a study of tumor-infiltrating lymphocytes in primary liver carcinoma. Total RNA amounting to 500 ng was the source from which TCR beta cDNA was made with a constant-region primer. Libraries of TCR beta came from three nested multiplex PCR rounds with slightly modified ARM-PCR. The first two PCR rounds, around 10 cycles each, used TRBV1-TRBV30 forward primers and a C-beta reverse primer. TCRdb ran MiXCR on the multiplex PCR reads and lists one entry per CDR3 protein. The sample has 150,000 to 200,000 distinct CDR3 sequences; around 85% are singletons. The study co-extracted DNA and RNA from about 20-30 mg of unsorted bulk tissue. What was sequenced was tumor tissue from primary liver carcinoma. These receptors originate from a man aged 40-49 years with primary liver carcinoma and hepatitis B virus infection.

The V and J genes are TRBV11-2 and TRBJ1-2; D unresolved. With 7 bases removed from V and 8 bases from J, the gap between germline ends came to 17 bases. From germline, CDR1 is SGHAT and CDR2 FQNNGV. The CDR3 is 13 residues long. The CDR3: CASIPWAGRGYTF. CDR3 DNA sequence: TGTGCCAGCATCCCGTGGGCAGGTCGGGGCTACACCTTC.

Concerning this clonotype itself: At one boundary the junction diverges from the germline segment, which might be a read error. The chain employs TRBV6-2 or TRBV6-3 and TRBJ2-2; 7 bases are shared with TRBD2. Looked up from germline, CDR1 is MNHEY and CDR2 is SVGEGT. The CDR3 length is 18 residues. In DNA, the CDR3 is TGTGCCAGTAGCGACATAGGGATTCGACTAGCCAACACCCGCGAGCTGTTCTTT. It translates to CASSDIGIRLANTRELFF.

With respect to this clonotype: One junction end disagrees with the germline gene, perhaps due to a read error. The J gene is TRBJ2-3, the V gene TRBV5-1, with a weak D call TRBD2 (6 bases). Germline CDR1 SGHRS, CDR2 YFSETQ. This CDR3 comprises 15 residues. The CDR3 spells CASSAAGTVGDTQYF. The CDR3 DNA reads TGCGCCAGCAGCGCTGCCGGGACTGTGGGAGATACGCAATATTTT.

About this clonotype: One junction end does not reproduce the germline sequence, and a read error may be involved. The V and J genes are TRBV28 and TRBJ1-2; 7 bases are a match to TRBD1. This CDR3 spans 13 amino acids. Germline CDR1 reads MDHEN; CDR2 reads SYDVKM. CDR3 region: CASNLKGAYGYTF. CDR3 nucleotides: TGTGCCAGCAATTTAAAGGGGGCTTATGGCTACACCTTC.

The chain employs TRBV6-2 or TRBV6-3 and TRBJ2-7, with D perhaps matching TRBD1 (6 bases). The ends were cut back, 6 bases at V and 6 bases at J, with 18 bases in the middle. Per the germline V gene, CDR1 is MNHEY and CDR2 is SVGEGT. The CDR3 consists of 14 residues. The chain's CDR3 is CASSLRDKAREQYF. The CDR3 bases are TGTGCCAGCAGCCTCCGGGACAAGGCTCGCGAGCAGTACTTC.

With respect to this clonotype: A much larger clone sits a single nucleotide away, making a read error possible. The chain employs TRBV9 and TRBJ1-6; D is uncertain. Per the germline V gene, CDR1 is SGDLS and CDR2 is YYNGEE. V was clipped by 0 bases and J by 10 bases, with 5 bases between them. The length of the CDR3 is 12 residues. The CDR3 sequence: CASSVGESPLHF. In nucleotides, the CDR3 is TGTGCCAGCAGCGTAGGTGAATCACCCCTCCACTTT. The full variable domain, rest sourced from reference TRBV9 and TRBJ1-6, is DSGVTQTPKHLITATGQRVTLRCSPRSGDLSVYWYQQSLDQGLQFLIQYYNGEERAKGNILERFSAQQFPDLHSELNLSSLELGDSALYFCASSVGESPLHFGNGTRLTVT.

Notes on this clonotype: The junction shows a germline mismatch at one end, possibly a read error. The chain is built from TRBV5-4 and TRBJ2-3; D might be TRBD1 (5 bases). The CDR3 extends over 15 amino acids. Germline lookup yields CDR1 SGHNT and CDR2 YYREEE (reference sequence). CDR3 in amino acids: CASSLGGPNMDTQYF. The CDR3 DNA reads TGTGCCAGCAGCTTGGGGGGCCCGAACATGGATACGCAATATTTT.